This TCR beta chain appears in the sequencing data of a study of molecular identifiers for immune sequencing clone quantification. The V end was cut by 6 bases, the J end by 3 bases, with 5 bases between. The CDR3 length is 11 residues. Per germline, CDR1 SQVTM and CDR2 ANQGSEA. TCRdb re-called the PCR reads with MiXCR, one entry per CDR3 protein. This table holds under 600,000 distinct CDR3 sequences, roughly 24% found once. At least ten counts were recorded for this clonotype. V gene TRBV29-1 combines with J gene TRBJ2-2; D is unclear. This TCR came from a human donor in good health. Some libraries in this study had Jurkat cell RNA spiked in. Sequences were obtained from naive CD8+ T cells from blood, with Jurkat cell RNA spiked in. Subset specified: FACS-sorted CD8+CD4-CCR7+CD45RA+ naive T cells. The CDR3 DNA reads TGCAGCGTAGAATACACCGGGGAGCTGTTTTTT. It codes for CSVEYTGELFF.